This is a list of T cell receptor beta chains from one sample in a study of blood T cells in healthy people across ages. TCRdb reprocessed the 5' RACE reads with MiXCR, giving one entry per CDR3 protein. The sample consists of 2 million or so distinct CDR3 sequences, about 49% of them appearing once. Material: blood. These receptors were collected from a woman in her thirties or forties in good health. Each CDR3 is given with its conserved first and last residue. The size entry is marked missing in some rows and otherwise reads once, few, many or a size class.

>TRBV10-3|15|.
CAISESKTLNYGYTF
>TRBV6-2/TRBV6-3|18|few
CASSRPLTSGGAGETQYF
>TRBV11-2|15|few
CASSNRQELHEKLFF
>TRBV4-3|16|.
CASSQDTNRINYGYTF
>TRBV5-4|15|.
CASSLGASPNYGYTF
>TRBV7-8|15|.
CASSWDRGLGDTQYF
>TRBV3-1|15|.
CASNSQPFRGYGYTF
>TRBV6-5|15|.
CASSPDRRPLYEQYF
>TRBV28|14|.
CASSSTGEGETQYF
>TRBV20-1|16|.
CSGGLAGGSSYNEQFF
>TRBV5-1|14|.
CASSSSEPSYEQYF
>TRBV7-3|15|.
CASSLALAGENEQFF
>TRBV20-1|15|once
CSPRIGGGRKGGYTF
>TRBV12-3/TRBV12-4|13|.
CASSLRGTGTQYF
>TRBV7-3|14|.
CASITGGENTEAFF
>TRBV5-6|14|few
CASSQDIPYNEQFF
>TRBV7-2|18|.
CASSAFIAGGLAKNIQYF
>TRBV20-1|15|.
CSARLAGVSTDTQYF
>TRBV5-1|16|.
CASSLDPAGVRETQYF
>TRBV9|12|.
CAGSLRTDTQYF
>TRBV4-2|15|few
CASSVGGQLNTEAFF
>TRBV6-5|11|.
CASKQTGELFF
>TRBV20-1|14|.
CSAREPSRPYEQYF
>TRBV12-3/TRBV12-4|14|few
CASSPTNPADTQYF
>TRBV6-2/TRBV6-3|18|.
CASSYSRLRGSSYNEQFF
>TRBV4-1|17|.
CASSQDSAGGLYNEQYF
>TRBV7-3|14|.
CASSFTGGSTEAFF
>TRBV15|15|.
CATSREGASREGYTF
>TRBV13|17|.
CASSLGPTGPLGHEQFF
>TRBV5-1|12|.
CASSRTAGEQFF
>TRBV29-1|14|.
CSVGGGGEATEAFF
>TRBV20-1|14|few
CSAYPTGTPGKAFF
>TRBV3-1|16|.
CASRRATGSVFYEQYF
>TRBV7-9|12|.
CASSLEPDEQYF
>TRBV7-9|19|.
CASRSAGWIVGPIDSPLHF
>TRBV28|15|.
CASSIPGQGYNEQFF
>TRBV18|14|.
CASALQGALDGYTF
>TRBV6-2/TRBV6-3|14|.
CASRWTGGLTEAFF
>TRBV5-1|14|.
CASAAGTGTYEQYF
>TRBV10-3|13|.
CAISEQGEETQYF
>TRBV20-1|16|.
CSARASGGPLKETQYF
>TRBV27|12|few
CASRGAGYGYTF
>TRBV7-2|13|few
CASSRDRQYEQYF
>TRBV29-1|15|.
CSVGTGTADNYGYTF
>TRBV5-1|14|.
CASSHGTSGDPQYF
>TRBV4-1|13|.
CASSQDLEGEQYF
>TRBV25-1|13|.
CASSESDTRGYTF
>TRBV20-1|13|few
CSAGNRGTDTQYF